This entry concerns a single T cell receptor (beta chain). Its antigen is still unknown. This sample was included in a study of a mutant IDH1 vaccine in newly diagnosed glioma. Across the study: Patients had received radiotherapy, temozolomide, or both previously, most receiving both.

CDR1 is SGHVS and CDR2 is FQNEAQ in the germline V gene. V was pared by 1 base and J by 1 base, with 13 bases of the junction left unmatched. The CDR3 has 18 residues. Clones were read by immunoSEQ multiplex PCR, and TCRdb kept only the in-frame ones, dropping some. This table has 82,000 or so clones, 85% appearing once. Time point meaning: week 23, last vaccination. Each dose delivered 300 ug of mutant IDH1 20-mer peptide subcutaneously with imiquimod. The input for sequencing was PBMCs, taken from a glioma patient whose treatment included an IDH1 peptide vaccine. The source is a man aged 25-45 years with glioma. Some clones in this sample may be carry-over from other donors' samples. The chain joins TRBV7-8 to TRBJ2-7; 7 positions match TRBD1. The DNA of the CDR3 is TGTGCCAGCAGCTTAGGGCGACAGGGTATGGCCCGTTCCTACGAGCAGTACTTC. Amino acid sequence: CASSLGRQGMARSYEQYF. The complete variable domain, with remaining parts taken from reference TRBV7-8 and TRBJ2-7, reads GAGVSQSPRYKVAKRGQDVALRCDPISGHVSLFWYQQALGQGPEFLTYFQNEAQLDKSGLPSDRFFAERPEGSVSTLKIQRTQQEDSAVYLCASSLGRQGMARSYEQYFGPGTRLTVT.